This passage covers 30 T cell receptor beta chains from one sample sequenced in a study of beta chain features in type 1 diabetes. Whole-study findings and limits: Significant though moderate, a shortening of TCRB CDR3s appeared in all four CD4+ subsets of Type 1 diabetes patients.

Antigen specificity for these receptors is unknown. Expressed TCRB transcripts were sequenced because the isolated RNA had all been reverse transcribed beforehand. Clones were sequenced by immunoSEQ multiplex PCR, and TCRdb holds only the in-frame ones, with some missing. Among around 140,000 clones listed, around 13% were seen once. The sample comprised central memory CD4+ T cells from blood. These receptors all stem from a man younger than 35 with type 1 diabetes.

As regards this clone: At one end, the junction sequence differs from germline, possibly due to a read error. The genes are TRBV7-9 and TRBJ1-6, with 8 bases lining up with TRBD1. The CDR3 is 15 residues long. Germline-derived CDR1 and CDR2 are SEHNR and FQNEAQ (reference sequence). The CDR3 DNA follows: TGTGCCAGCAGCCTAGCCTCCGGGACAGGAGCACCCCTCCACTTT. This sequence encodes CASSLASGTGAPLHF.

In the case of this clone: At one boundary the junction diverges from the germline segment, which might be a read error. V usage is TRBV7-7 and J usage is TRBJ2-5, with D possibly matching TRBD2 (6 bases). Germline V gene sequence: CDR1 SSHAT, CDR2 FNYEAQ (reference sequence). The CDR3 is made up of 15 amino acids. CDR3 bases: TGTGCTAGCAGCCCCGAAGGAGGGGTCCAAGAGACCCAGTACTTC. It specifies CASSPEGGVQETQYF. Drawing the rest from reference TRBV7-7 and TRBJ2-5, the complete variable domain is GAGVSQSPRYKVTKRGQDVTLRCDPISSHATLYWYQQALGQGPEFLTYFNYEAQPDKSGLPSDRFSAERPEGSISTLTIQRTEQRDSAMYRCASSPEGGVQETQYFGPGTRLLVL.

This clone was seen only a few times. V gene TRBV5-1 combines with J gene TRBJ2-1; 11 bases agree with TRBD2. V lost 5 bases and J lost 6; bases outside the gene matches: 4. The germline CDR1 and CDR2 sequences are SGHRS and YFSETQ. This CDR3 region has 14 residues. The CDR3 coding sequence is TGCGCCAGCAGGCGGCTAGCGGGGGGCAATGAGCAGTTCTTC. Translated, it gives CASRRLAGGNEQFF.

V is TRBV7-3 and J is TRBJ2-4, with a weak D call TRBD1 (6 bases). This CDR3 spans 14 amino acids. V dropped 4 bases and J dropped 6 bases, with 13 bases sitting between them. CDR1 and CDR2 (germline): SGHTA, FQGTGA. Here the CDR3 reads CASSSDRTRNIQYF. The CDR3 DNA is TGTGCCAGCAGCTCCGACAGGACAAGAAACATTCAGTACTTC.

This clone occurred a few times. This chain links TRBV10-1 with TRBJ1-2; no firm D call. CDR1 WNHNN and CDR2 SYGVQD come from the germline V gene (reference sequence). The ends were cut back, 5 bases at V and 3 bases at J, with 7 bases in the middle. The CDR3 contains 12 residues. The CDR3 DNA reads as TGCGCCAGCAGTAACAGTGACTATGGCTACACCTTC. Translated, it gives CASSNSDYGYTF.

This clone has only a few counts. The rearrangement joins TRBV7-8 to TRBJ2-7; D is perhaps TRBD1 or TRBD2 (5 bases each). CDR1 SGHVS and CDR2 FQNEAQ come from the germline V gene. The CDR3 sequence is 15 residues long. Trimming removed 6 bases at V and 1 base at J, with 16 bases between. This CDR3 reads CASRFRDGLSYEQYF. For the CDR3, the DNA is TGTGCCAGCAGGTTCAGGGACGGCCTTTCCTACGAGCAGTACTTC.

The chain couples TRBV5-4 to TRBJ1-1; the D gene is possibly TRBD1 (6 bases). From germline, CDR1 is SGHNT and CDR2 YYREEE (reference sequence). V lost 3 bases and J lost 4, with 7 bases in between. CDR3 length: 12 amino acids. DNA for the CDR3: TGTGCCAGCAGCTCAGGGGCCACTGAAGCTTTCTTT. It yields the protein CASSSGATEAFF. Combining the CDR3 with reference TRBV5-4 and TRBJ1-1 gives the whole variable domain ETGVTQSPTHLIKTRGQQVTLRCSSQSGHNTVSWYQQALGQGPQFIFQYYREEENGRGNFPPRFSGLQFPNYSSELNVNALELDDSALYLCASSSGATEAFFGQGTRLTVV.

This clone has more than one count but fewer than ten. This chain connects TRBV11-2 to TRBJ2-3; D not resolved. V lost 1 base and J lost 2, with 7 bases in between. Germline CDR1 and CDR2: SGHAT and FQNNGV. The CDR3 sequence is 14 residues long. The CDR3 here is CASSLGANTDTQYF. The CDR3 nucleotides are TGTGCCAGCAGCTTAGGGGCTAACACAGATACGCAGTATTTT.

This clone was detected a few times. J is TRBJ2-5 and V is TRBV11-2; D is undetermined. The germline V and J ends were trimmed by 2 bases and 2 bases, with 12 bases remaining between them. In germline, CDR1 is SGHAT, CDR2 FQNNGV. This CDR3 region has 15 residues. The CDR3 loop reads CASSLPGRQQETQYF. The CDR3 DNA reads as TGTGCCAGCAGCTTACCTGGTCGGCAACAAGAGACCCAGTACTTC.

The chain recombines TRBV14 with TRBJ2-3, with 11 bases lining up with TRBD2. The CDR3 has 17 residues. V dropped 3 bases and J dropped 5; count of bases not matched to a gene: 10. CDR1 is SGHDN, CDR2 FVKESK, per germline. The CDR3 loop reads CASSHFTSGGREDTQYF. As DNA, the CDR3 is TGTGCCAGCAGCCACTTCACTAGCGGGGGACGGGAAGATACGCAGTATTTT.

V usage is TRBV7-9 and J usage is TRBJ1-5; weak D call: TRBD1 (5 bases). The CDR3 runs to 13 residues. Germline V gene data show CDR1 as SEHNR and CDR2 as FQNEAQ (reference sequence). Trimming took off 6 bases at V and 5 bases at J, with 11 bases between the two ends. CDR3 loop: CASSFGADQPQHF. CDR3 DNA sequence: TGTGCCAGCAGTTTCGGGGCGGATCAGCCCCAGCATTTT.

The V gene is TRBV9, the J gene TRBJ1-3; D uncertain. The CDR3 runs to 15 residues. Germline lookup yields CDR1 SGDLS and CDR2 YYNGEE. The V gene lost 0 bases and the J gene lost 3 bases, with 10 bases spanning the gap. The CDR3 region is CASSVDGGFGNTIYF. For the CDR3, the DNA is TGTGCCAGCAGCGTAGACGGTGGCTTTGGAAACACCATATATTTT.

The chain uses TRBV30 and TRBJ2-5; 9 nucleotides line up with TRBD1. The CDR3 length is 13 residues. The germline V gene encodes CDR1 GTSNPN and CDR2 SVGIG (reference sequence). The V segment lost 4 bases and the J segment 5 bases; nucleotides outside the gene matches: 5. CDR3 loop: CAWKRTGVETQYF. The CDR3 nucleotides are TGTGCCTGGAAAAGGACAGGGGTGGAGACCCAGTACTTC.

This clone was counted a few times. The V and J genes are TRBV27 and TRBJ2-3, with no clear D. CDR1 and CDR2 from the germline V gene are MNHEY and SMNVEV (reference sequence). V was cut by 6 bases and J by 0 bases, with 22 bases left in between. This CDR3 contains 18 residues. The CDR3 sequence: CASRQTPGPPASTDTQYF. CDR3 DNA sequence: TGTGCCAGCAGACAAACCCCCGGGCCCCCTGCTAGCACAGATACGCAGTATTTT.

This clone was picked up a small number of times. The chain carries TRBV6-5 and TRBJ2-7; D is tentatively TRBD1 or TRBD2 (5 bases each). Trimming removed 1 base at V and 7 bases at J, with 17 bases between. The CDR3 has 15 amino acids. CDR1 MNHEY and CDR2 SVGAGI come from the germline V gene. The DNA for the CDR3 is TGTGCCAGCAGTTACTTGGGGAGTGGGGCTAGTGAGCAGTACTTC. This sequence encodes CASSYLGSGASEQYF.

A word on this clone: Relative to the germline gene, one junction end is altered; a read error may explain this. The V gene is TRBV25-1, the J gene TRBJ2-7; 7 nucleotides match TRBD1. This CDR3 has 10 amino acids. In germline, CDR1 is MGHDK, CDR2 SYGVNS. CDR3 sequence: CASSELTGSF. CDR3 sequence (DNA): TGTGCCAGCAGTGAATTGACAGGGTCCTTC.

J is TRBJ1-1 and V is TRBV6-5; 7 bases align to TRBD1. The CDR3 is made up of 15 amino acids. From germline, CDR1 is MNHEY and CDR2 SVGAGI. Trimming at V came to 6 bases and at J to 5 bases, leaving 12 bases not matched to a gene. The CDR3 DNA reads TGTGCCAGCAGCCCCCAAACAGGGGAGAGAACTGAAGCTTTCTTT. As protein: CASSPQTGERTEAFF.

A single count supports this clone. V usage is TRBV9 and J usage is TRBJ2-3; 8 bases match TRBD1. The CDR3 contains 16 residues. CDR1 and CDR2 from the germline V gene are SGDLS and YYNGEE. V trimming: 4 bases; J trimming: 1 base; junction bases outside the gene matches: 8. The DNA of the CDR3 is TGTGCCAGCAGCCCCCGGACAGGGTGGGGCACAGATACGCAGTATTTT. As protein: CASSPRTGWGTDTQYF.

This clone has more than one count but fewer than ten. The CDR3 coding sequence is TGTGCCAGCAGCGTTCAGGGAGTCCACGGTGGTGAGCAGTTCTTC. Its protein is CASSVQGVHGGEQFF. The rearrangement links TRBV7-6 to TRBJ2-1; either TRBD1 or TRBD2 may fit D (5 bases each). The CDR3 sequence is 15 residues long. Germline V gene sequence: CDR1 SGHVS, CDR2 FNYEAQ. V gave up 5 bases and J gave up 9 bases, with 20 bases separating them.

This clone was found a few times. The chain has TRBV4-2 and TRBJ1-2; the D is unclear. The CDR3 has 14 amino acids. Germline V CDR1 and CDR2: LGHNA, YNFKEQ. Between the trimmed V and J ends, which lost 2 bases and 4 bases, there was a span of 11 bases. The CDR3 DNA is TGTGCCAGCAGCCAACCGGACGGCACCTATGGCTACACCTTC. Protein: CASSQPDGTYGYTF.

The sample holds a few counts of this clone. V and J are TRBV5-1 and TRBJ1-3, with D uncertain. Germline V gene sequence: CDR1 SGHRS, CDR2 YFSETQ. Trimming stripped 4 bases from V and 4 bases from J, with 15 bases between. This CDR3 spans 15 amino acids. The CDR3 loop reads CASSPSGVAGNTIYF. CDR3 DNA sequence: TGCGCCAGCAGCCCGAGTGGGGTAGCCGGAAACACCATATATTTT.

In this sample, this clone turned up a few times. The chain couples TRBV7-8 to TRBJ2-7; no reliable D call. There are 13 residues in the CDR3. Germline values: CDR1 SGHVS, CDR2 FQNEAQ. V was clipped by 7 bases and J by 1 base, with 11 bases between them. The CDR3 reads CASTAGISYEQYF. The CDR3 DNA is TGTGCCAGCACCGCCGGAATTTCCTACGAGCAGTACTTC.

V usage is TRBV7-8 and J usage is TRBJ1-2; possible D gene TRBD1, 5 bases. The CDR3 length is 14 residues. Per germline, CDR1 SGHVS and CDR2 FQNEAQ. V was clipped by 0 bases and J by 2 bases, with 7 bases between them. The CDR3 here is CASSLATENYGYTF. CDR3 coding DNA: TGTGCCAGCAGCTTAGCGACAGAGAACTATGGCTACACCTTC.

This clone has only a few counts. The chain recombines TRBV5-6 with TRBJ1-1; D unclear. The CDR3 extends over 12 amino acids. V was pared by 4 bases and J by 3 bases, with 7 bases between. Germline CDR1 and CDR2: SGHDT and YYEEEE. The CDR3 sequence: CASSRMHTEAFF. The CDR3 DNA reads TGTGCCAGCAGCCGAATGCACACTGAAGCTTTCTTT.

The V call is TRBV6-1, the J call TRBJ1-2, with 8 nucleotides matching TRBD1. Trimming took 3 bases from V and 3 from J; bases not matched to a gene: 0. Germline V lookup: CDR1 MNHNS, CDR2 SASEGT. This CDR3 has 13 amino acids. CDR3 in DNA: TGTGCCAGCAGTGAGGGACAGGACTATGGCTACACCTTC. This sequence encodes CASSEGQDYGYTF.

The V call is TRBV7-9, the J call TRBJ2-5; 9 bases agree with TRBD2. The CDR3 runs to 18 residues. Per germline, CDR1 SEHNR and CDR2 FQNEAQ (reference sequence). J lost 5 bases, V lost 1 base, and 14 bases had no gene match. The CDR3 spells CASSLDLRTSVRLETQYF. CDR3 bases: TGTGCCAGCAGCTTAGATCTCCGGACTAGCGTTAGATTGGAGACCCAGTACTTC.

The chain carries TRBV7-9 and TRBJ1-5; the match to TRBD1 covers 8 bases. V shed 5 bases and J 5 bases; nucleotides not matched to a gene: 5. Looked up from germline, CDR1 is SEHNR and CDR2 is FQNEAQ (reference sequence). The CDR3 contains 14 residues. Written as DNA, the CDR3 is TGTGCCAGCAGCCCGGACAGGGTGGATCAGCCCCAGCATTTT. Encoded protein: CASSPDRVDQPQHF. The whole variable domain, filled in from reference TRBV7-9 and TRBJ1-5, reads DTGVSQNPRHKITKRGQNVTFRCDPISEHNRLYWYRQTLGQGPEFLTYFQNEAQLEKSRLLSDRFSAERPKGSFSTLEIQRTEQGDSAMYLCASSPDRVDQPQHFGDGTRLSIL.

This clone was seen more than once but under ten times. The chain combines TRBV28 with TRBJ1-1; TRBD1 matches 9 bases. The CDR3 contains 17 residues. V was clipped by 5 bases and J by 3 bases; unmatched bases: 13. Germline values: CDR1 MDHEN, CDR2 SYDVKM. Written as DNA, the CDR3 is TGTGCCAGCAGTCTCTATGGACAGGGGAGGAGGGACACTGAAGCTTTCTTT. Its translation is CASSLYGQGRRDTEAFF.

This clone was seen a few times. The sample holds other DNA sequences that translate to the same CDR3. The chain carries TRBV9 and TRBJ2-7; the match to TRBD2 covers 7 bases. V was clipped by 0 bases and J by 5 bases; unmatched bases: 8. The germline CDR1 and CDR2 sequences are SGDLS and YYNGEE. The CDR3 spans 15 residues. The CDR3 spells CASSVGRGILHEQYF. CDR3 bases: TGTGCCAGCAGCGTAGGGCGGGGGATCCTGCACGAGCAGTACTTC. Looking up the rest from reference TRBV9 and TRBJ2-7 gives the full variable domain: DSGVTQTPKHLITATGQRVTLRCSPRSGDLSVYWYQQSLDQGLQFLIQYYNGEERAKGNILERFSAQQFPDLHSELNLSSLELGDSALYFCASSVGRGILHEQYFGPGTRLTVT.

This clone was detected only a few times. CDR3: CSALGSEKLFF. In nucleotides, the CDR3 is TGCAGTGCTTTGGGGTCTGAAAAACTGTTTTTT. The J gene is TRBJ1-4, the V gene TRBV20-1; no reliable D call. There are 11 residues in the CDR3. V was trimmed by 5 bases and J by 7 bases, leaving 8 bases between them. Germline assignment: CDR1 DFQATT and CDR2 SNEGSKA (reference sequence).